This T cell receptor beta chain was profiled in a study of CD8 T cells in Susac syndrome. Study conclusions and caveats: It was acknowledged by the study that relatively few individuals were included in its TCR sequencing and HLA analysis.

The RNA input was about 0.5 to 1 ug, and it was reverse transcribed with random hexamers. Across 54 Vbeta and 13 Jbeta, TCR beta CDR3 was amplified with immunoSEQ multiplex PCR. A single record per CDR3 protein comes from TCRdb applying MiXCR to the immunoSEQ multiplex PCR reads. Among about 200,000 distinct CDR3 sequences, roughly 95% were seen once, and the ten largest hold about 0.095%. Trimming removed 4 bases from V and 5 bases from J; junction bases left unmatched: 5. CDR1 and CDR2 from the germline V gene are SGHTA and FQGNSA. This CDR3 contains 14 residues. With regard to this clonotype: The antigen is unknown.

Sequencing of TCR beta drew on CD8+ and CD4+ T cells from blood. The CD8+ and CD4+ T cells were negatively isolated, with the TEMRA cells enriched by FACS. The sequence came from a human donor in good health. The chain employs TRBV7-2 and TRBJ1-2, with 9 bases identical to TRBD1. Sequencing was carried out using CD4+ T cells from PBMCs. The CDR3 DNA reads TGTGCCAGCAGCTCGGTTGGACAGGGGTATGGCTACACCTTC. As protein: CASSSVGQGYGYTF. Drawing the rest from reference TRBV7-2 and TRBJ1-2, the complete variable domain is GAGVSQSPSNKVTEKGKDVELRCDPISGHTALYWYRQSLGQGLEFLIYFQGNSAPDKSGLPSDRFSAERTGGSVSTLTIQRTQQEDSAVYLCASSSVGQGYGYTFGSGTRLTVV.